This T cell receptor (beta chain) was profiled in a study of PD-1 blockade in classical Hodgkin lymphoma. The study's findings and limits: Unlike CD8+ TCR diversity, which did not rise significantly by C4D1, CD4+ TCR diversity did.

The method was immunoSEQ multiplex PCR; TCRdb's version includes in-frame clones alone and lacks a portion of them. The sample holds 40,000 to 55,000 clones; around 80% are singletons and the top ten take around 19%. The time point: cycle 4 day 1 (C4D1), after five to seven weeks of nivolumab. Every patient was affected by relapse after autologous stem cell transplantation, while exposure to brentuximab vedotin was not uniform. Turning to this clone: What it recognizes is unknown.

This CDR3 is built from 14 residues. Germline CDR1 is LNHDA and CDR2 is SQIVND (reference sequence). With 1 base removed from V and 1 base from J, the gap between germline ends came to 5 bases. The sample was peripheral blood mononuclear cells (PBMCs), taken before the fourth cycle of nivolumab. This receptor was identified in a human donor with classical Hodgkin lymphoma. The J gene is TRBJ2-4, the V gene TRBV19; D is unclear. This chain's CDR3 is CASSIGGAKNIQYF. The CDR3 coding sequence is TGTGCCAGTAGTATAGGCGGTGCCAAAAACATTCAGTACTTC.